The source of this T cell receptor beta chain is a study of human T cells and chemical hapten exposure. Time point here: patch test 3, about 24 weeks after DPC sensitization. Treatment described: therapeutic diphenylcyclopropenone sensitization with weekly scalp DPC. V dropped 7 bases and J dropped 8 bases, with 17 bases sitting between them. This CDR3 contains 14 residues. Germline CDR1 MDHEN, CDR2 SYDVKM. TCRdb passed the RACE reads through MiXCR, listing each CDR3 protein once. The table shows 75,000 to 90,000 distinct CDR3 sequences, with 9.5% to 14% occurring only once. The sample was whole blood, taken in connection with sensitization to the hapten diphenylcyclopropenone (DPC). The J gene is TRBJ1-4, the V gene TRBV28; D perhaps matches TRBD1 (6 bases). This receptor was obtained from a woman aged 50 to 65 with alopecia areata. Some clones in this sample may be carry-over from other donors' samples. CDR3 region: CASKGGGAQEKLFF. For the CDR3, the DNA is TGTGCCAGCAAAGGAGGGGGGGCGCAGGAAAAACTGTTTTTT. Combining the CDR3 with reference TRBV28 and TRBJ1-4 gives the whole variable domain DVKVTQSSRYLVKRTGEKVFLECVQDMDHENMFWYRQDPGLGLRLIYFSYDVKMKEKGDIPEGYSVSREKKERFSLILESASTNQTSMYLCASKGGGAQEKLFFGSGTQLSVL.